The 30 T cell receptor delta chains in this list originate from one sample, sequenced in a study of gamma-delta T cells after stem cell transplantation. TCRdb processed the RT-PCR reads again with the CATT caller. The repertoire includes over a thousand delta-chain clones, roughly 5.8% of them detected once, and roughly half sits in the top ten. The sample was gamma-delta T cells. These receptors were collected from a human donor. It is not recorded whose cells these are; they may come from a transplant donor.

As for this clone: The mismatch at residue 17 between this DNA's translation and the TCRdb protein of a much larger clone likely reflects a read error; the protein shown is translated from the DNA. The chain couples TRDV2 to TRDJ3, with 8 bases fitting TRDD3. The germline CDR1 and CDR2 sequences are GEAIGNYY and EKD. The CDR3 covers 19 residues. DNA for the CDR3: TGTGCCTGTGACCATACTGGGGGTCGTAGCTCCTGGGACACCCGACAGATATTTTTC. Translation gives CACDHTGGRSSWDTRQIFF.

About this clone itself: A far larger clone is just one base off, so this is likely a read error. Other nucleotide sequences in the sample specify the same CDR3. The chain joins TRDV2 to TRDJ3; TRDD3 matches 12 bases. The CDR3 extends over 22 amino acids. Per germline, CDR1 GEAIGNYY and CDR2 EKD. CDR3 DNA: TGTGCCTGTGACACCCTACTGGGGGATACCCCGGAGGTCTCCTGGGATACCCGACAGATGTTTTTC. Its protein is CACDTLLGDTPEVSWDTRQMFF.

The genes are TRDV2 and TRDJ1; 12 positions match TRDD3. V shed 0 bases, J shed 7 bases, and the junction held 17 bases outside the gene matches. Germline loops: CDR1 GEAIGNYY, CDR2 EKD. The CDR3 sequence is 19 residues long. The CDR3 DNA reads TGTGCCTGTGACACCATTCTACTGGGGGATACAGAAGGGACGGGTAAACTCATCTTT. This translates into CACDTILLGDTEGTGKLIF.

To note about this clone: A read error likely explains why the TCRdb protein, taken from a much larger clone, differs from this DNA's translation at residue 9; the protein shown is translated from the DNA. The J gene is TRDJ2, the V gene TRDV2; 8 bases match TRDD3. There are 18 residues in the CDR3. Looked up from germline, CDR1 is GEAIGNYY and CDR2 is EKD. The V segment lost 2 bases and the J segment 3 bases; nucleotides outside the gene matches: 13. The CDR3 sequence is CACDKMGARDTVTAQLFF. In nucleotides, the CDR3 is TGTGCCTGTGACAAAATGGGTGCTAGGGATACGGTGACAGCACAACTCTTCTTT.

This clone came up a few times. A read error likely explains why the TCRdb protein, taken from a much larger clone, differs from this DNA's translation at residue 6; the protein shown is translated from the DNA. The chain joins TRDV2 to TRDJ1, with 9 bases lining up with TRDD3. Per the germline V gene, CDR1 is GEAIGNYY and CDR2 is EKD. This CDR3 spans 15 amino acids. The V and J ends lost 0 bases and 1 base, in that order; junction bases with no gene match: 2. As DNA, the CDR3 is TGTGCCTGTGACACCCCTGGGGGATCCACCGATAAACTCATCTTT. Translating it yields CACDTPGGSTDKLIF.

Of note for this clone: TCRdb's protein for this DNA is that of a much larger clone and differs from the translation at residue 9, likely a read error; the protein shown is the DNA translation. The rearrangement uses TRDV1 and TRDJ1; D is unresolved. In germline, CDR1 is TSWWSYY, CDR2 QGS. This CDR3 has 16 amino acids. V was shortened by 5 bases and J by 0 bases, with 16 bases between the two germline ends. CDR3 sequence: CALGPQALLHTDKLIF. Written as DNA, the CDR3 is TGTGCTCTTGGGCCCCAGGCGCTACTTCACACCGATAAACTCATCTTT.

Concerning this clone: TCRdb's protein, taken from a much larger clone, differs from this DNA's translation at residue 4, likely owing to a read error; the protein displayed comes from the DNA. The chain links TRDV2 to TRDJ1; 9 bases line up with TRDD3. CDR1 and CDR2 from the germline V gene are GEAIGNYY and EKD. This CDR3 region has 18 residues. CDR3: CACGTVTGGESYTDKLIF. The CDR3, as DNA: TGTGCCTGTGGCACCGTGACTGGGGGAGAATCATACACCGATAAACTCATCTTT.

As for this clone: This DNA's translation and the protein TCRdb lists, from a much larger clone, do not match at residue 6, likely due to a read error; the protein shown is translated from the DNA. The rearrangement uses TRDV2 and TRDJ1; 7 positions match TRDD3. Germline CDR1 is GEAIGNYY and CDR2 is EKD. After removal of 3 bases from V and 0 bases from J, the junction contained 12 bases not matched to a gene. The CDR3 consists of 17 residues. The CDR3 region is CACDQAGGPKYTDKLIF. The CDR3 DNA sequence: TGTGCCTGTGACCAAGCTGGGGGTCCAAAGTACACCGATAAACTCATCTTT.

Only a few counts were recorded for this clone. The likely explanation is a read error, given a far larger clone one base away. Other DNA sequences in the same sample also yield this CDR3. The rearrangement joins TRDV2 to TRDJ1; D gene unclear. The CDR3 sequence is 14 residues long. CDR1 and CDR2 (germline): GEAIGNYY, EKD. Between the trimmed V and J ends, which lost 0 bases and 0 bases, there was a span of 7 bases. The chain's CDR3 is CACDTVLYTDKLIF. DNA for the CDR3: TGTGCCTGTGACACCGTACTCTACACCGATAAACTCATCTTT.

This clone was counted a few times. A far more abundant clone sits one base away, making this likely a read error. The sample contains more than one DNA sequence encoding this CDR3. This rearrangement joins TRDV2 to TRDJ1, with TRDD3 identical over 12 bases. Germline V gene data show CDR1 as GEAIGNYY and CDR2 as EKD. The CDR3 loop spans 18 amino acids. The CDR3 spells CACDTVTGGYINTDKLIF. The CDR3 DNA reads as TGTGCCTGCGACACCGTTACTGGGGGATACATAAACACCGATAAACTCATCTTT.

In its sample, this clone was seen a few times. With a far larger clone one base away, a read error is the likely cause. Other DNA sequences in the same sample also yield this CDR3. The genes are TRDV2 and TRDJ1; the match to TRDD3 covers 11 bases. The CDR3 is made up of 20 amino acids. Germline loops: CDR1 GEAIGNYY, CDR2 EKD. The CDR3 loop reads CACDTLNSGGYRLGTDKLIF. The CDR3 DNA sequence: TGTGCCTGCGACACTCTTAATTCTGGGGGATACCGGTTGGGGACCGATAAACTCATCTTT.

A few counts support this clone. The protein that TCRdb holds for this DNA derives from a much larger clone and differs from the translated DNA at residue 12, which likely indicates a read error; the protein shown here is translated from the DNA. V and J are TRDV2 and TRDJ1, with D tentatively TRDD2 (6 bases). CDR3 length: 22 residues. CDR1 is GEAIGNYY and CDR2 is EKD in the germline V gene. Trimming pared 0 bases from V and 4 bases from J, leaving 35 bases between. CDR3 in amino acids: CACDTVHPTRLVDGKLNDKLIF. The CDR3 nucleotides read TGTGCCTGTGACACCGTTCATCCTACTCGGTTGGTGGATGGAAAGCTCAACGATAAACTCATCTTT.

This clone was seen more than once but under ten times. TCRdb's protein, taken from a much larger clone, differs from this DNA's translation at residue 11, likely owing to a read error; the protein displayed comes from the DNA. The chain recombines TRDV2 with TRDJ1, with 7 bases aligning to TRDD3. This CDR3 has 15 amino acids. The J segment lost 6 bases and the V segment lost 0 bases, leaving 9 bases of the junction unmatched. CDR1 and CDR2 (germline): GEAIGNYY, EKD. CDR3: CACDTVGGSTNKLIF. The CDR3, as DNA: TGTGCCTGTGACACCGTGGGGGGATCAACCAATAAACTCATCTTT.

This clone was found a few times. Translating this DNA gives a protein that differs at residue 8 from the TCRdb one, which belongs to a much larger clone; a read error is likely, and the protein shown is this translation. This chain uses TRDV2 with TRDJ3, with TRDD3 matching over 7 bases. Trimming removed 0 bases from V and 0 bases from J; junction bases left unmatched: 16. CDR1 and CDR2 from the germline V gene are GEAIGNYY and EKD. The CDR3 length is 22 residues. The CDR3 is CACDTLLRDTPEVSWDTRQMFF. The CDR3 nucleotides are TGTGCCTGTGACACCCTACTGAGGGATACCCCGGAGGTCTCCTGGGACACCCGACAGATGTTTTTC.

This clone was counted only a few times. This likely came from a read error, as a far larger clone is one base away. Other DNA sequences in the sample encode the same CDR3. The J gene is TRDJ1, the V gene TRDV2; 7 bases agree with TRDD3. This CDR3 spans 18 amino acids. Germline assignment: CDR1 GEAIGNYY and CDR2 EKD. Here the CDR3 reads CACDTVLGDKRYTDKLIF. For the CDR3, the DNA is TGCGCCTGTGACACCGTGTTGGGGGACAAGAGATACACCGATAAACTCATCTTT.

The chain links TRDV2 to TRDJ1, with TRDD3 matching over 7 bases. Germline assignment: CDR1 GEAIGNYY and CDR2 EKD. Unmatched junction bases numbered 17, after V lost 0 bases and J lost 5 bases. The CDR3 extends over 18 amino acids. CDR3: CACDTVGRTLGPTDKLIF. The CDR3 DNA follows: TGTGCCTGTGACACCGTTGGCCGCACACTGGGGCCTACGGATAAACTCATCTTT.

Within the sample, this clone is large. A single base separates this from a much larger clone, so it may be a read error. The chain carries TRDV2 and TRDJ1; TRDD3 aligns across 11 bases. V lost 0 bases to trimming and J lost 4 bases; unmatched junction nucleotides: 18. The CDR3 runs 20 residues. CDR1 GEAIGNYY and CDR2 EKD come from the germline V gene. Written as DNA, the CDR3 is TGTGCCTGTGACACCGTCTCCTCCCGTTCTACTGGGGGATATGACGATAAACTCATCTTT. Protein: CACDTVSSRSTGGYDDKLIF.

This clone was counted only a few times. It differs at one base from a far larger clone, so likely a read error. The same CDR3 also results from other DNA sequences found in this sample. V and J are TRDV2 and TRDJ2; 8 bases fit TRDD3. The CDR3 has 18 residues. The ends lost 2 bases at V and 3 bases at J; junction bases unmatched: 13. Germline V gene lookup returns CDR1 GEAIGNYY and CDR2 EKD. CDR3 loop: CACDKMGAGDTVTAQLFF. The CDR3 bases are TGTGCCTGTGACAAAATGGGTGCTGGGGATACAGTGACAGCACAACTCTTCTTT.

As regards this clone: The mismatch at residue 16 between this DNA's translation and the TCRdb protein of a much larger clone likely reflects a read error; the protein shown is translated from the DNA. This chain uses TRDV2 with TRDJ1, with 13 nucleotides matching TRDD3. Germline values: CDR1 GEAIGNYY, CDR2 EKD. This CDR3 is built from 17 residues. The CDR3 here is CACDIVTTGGYAGKLTF. CDR3 nucleotide sequence: TGTGCCTGTGACATCGTTACGACTGGGGGATACGCTGGGAAACTCACCTTT.

This clone was observed a handful of times. The TCRdb protein, from a much larger clone, departs from this DNA's translation at residue 5, likely by read error; the protein shown derives from the DNA. The CDR3 here is CACDPVLGDTRWDTRQMFF. CDR3 DNA: TGTGCCTGTGACCCCGTACTGGGGGATACGCGATGGGACACCCGACAGATGTTTTTC. This sequence joins TRDV2 and TRDJ3, with 13 bases that match TRDD3. V was pared by 3 bases and J by 4 bases, with 8 bases of the junction left unmatched. The CDR3 totals 19 residues. Germline V lookup: CDR1 GEAIGNYY, CDR2 EKD.

The sample holds a few counts of this clone. This DNA translates differently at residue 12 from the TCRdb protein, which is that of a much larger clone; a read error is likely, and the protein shown is the DNA's own translation. This sequence joins TRDV2 and TRDJ1, with TRDD3 matching over 10 bases. The V gene's germline CDR1 is GEAIGNYY and CDR2 EKD. CDR3 length: 16 residues. The CDR3, as DNA: TGTGCCTGTGACCTACTGGGGGATGCCTACACCGGTAAACTCATCTTT. Its translation: CACDLLGDAYTGKLIF.

There are a few counts of this clone. This likely stems from a read error, as it lies one base from a far larger clone. The chain couples TRDV2 to TRDJ1, with TRDD3 matching over 10 bases. Germline CDR1 reads GEAIGNYY; CDR2 reads EKD. There are 17 residues in the CDR3. CDR3 region: CARDKLTGGFYTDKLIF. In DNA form, the CDR3 reads TGTGCCCGTGACAAACTTACTGGGGGATTCTACACCGATAAACTCATCTTT.

With regard to this clone: The protein held in TCRdb is that of a much larger clone and does not match this DNA's translation at residue 7, likely because of a read error; the protein shown is translated from the DNA. J is TRDJ1 and V is TRDV2; TRDD3 aligns across 8 bases. Germline V lookup: CDR1 GEAIGNYY, CDR2 EKD. There are 18 residues in the CDR3. J was trimmed by 0 bases and V by 0 bases; bases with no gene match: 11. CDR3 region: CACDTVAGGESYTDKLIF. As DNA, the CDR3 is TGTGCCTGTGACACCGTGGCTGGGGGAGAATCATACACCGATAAACTCATCTTT.

Remarks on this clone: The protein given by TCRdb reflects a much larger clone and differs at residue 11 from this DNA's translation, likely from a read error; the protein shown is the DNA's translation. CDR3 protein: CACDTVWGNECTDKLIF. DNA for the CDR3: TGTGCCTGTGACACCGTCTGGGGGAACGAGTGCACCGATAAACTCATCTTT. V usage is TRDV2 and J usage is TRDJ1, with TRDD3 identical over 8 bases. Germline CDR1 reads GEAIGNYY; CDR2 reads EKD. The V segment lost 0 bases and the J segment 1 base; nucleotides outside the gene matches: 9. The CDR3 sequence is 17 residues long.

Of note for this clone: Only one base separates this from a far larger clonotype, so it likely reflects a read error. This chain uses TRDV2 with TRDJ1; unclear D gene. The CDR3 covers 12 residues. With 3 bases removed from V and 3 bases from J, the gap between germline ends came to 7 bases. Germline V gene lookup returns CDR1 GEAIGNYY and CDR2 EKD. The CDR3 here is CACDAGADKLIF. The CDR3 nucleotides are TGTGCCTGTGACGCCGGGGCCGATAAACTCATCTTT.

This clone was seen more than once but under ten times. TCRdb has a much larger clone's protein, which differs at residue 16 from the translation of this DNA, likely because of a read error; what is shown is the protein translated from the DNA. This rearrangement joins TRDV2 to TRDJ3; TRDD3 aligns across 12 bases. From germline, CDR1 is GEAIGNYY and CDR2 EKD. The CDR3 sequence is 22 residues long. CDR3 nucleotide sequence: TGTGCCTGTGACACCCTACTGGGGGATACCCCGGAGGTCTCCTGGAACACCCGACAGATGTTTTTC. It encodes CACDTLLGDTPEVSWNTRQMFF.

By sample fraction, this clone is medium-sized. A far larger clone is only one base removed, so a read error is likely. The V call is TRDV1, the J call TRDJ1; a weak D match, TRDD3 (6 bases). The V gene's germline CDR1 is TSWWSYY and CDR2 QGS. The ends were cut back, 4 bases at V and 8 bases at J, with 20 bases in the middle. This CDR3 has 15 residues. CDR3: CALGVRLRGYSKLIF. The CDR3 nucleotides read TGTGCTCTTGGGGTACGCCTACGCGGATACTCGAAACTCATCTTT.

In the case of this clone: The amino acid sequence in TCRdb belongs to a much larger clone and departs from this DNA's translation at residue 5, likely a sequencing read error; the sequence shown is translated from the DNA. V and J are TRDV2 and TRDJ1; D call uncertain. The V end lost 2 bases, the J end lost 0 bases, and 9 bases lay between the germline ends. The CDR3 length is 14 residues. Germline values: CDR1 GEAIGNYY, CDR2 EKD. CDR3 amino acids: CACDIVLYTDKLIF. CDR3 DNA sequence: TGTGCCTGTGACATCGTACTTTACACCGATAAACTCATCTTT.

The V gene is TRDV2, the J gene TRDJ1; 8 bases map to TRDD3. The CDR3 spans 15 residues. Germline assignment: CDR1 GEAIGNYY and CDR2 EKD. V lost 2 bases and J lost 2; bases outside the gene matches: 6. As DNA, the CDR3 is TGTGCCTGTGACAAGCTGGGGATACAAACCGATAAACTCATCTTT. Its protein is CACDKLGIQTDKLIF.

Comments on this clone: The protein TCRdb gives is from a much larger clone and does not agree with this DNA's translation at residue 6, likely a read error; the protein shown here comes from the DNA. The chain couples TRDV2 to TRDJ1; 9 bases agree with TRDD3. Germline CDR1 is GEAIGNYY and CDR2 is EKD. This CDR3 is 18 amino acids long. V lost 0 bases and J lost 0; bases outside the gene matches: 10. The CDR3 spells CACDTATGGESYTDKLIF. Written as DNA, the CDR3 is TGTGCCTGTGACACCGCGACTGGGGGAGAATCATACACCGATAAACTCATCTTT.